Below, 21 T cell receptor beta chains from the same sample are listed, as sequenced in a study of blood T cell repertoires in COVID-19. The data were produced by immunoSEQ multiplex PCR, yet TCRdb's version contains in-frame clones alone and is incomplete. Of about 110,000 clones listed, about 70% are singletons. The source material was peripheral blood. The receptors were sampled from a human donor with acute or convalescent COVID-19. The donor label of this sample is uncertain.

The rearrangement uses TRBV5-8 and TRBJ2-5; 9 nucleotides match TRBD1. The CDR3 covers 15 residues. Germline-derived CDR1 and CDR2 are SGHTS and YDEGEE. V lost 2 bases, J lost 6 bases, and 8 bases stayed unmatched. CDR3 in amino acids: CASSLPNDRGKTQYF. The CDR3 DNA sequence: TGTGCCAGCAGCTTACCGAACGACAGGGGGAAGACCCAGTACTTC. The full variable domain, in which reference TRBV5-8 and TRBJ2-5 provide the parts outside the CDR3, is EAGVTQSPTHLIKTRGQQATLRCSPISGHTSVYWYQQALGLGLQFLLWYDEGEERNRGNFPPRFSGRQFPNYSSELNVNALELEDSALYLCASSLPNDRGKTQYFGPGTRLLVL.

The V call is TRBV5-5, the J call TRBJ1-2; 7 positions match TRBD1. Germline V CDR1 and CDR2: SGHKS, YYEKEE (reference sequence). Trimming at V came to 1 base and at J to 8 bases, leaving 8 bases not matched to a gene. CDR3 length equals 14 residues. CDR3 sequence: CASSLSPRGDGYTF. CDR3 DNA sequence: TGTGCCAGCAGCTTGAGTCCCAGGGGGGACGGCTACACCTTC.

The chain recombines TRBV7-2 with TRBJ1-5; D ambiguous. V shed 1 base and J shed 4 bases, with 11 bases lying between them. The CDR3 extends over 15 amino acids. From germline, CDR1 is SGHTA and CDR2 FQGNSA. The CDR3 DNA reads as TGTGCCAGCAGCTTAGACAGCCTCCGGAATCAGCCCCAGCATTTT. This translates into CASSLDSLRNQPQHF.

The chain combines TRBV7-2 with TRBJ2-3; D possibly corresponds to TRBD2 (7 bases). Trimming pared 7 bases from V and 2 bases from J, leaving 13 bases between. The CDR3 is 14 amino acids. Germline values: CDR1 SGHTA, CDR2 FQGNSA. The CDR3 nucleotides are TGTGCCAGCAAGGGGGGGCCAACCACAGATACGCAGTATTTT. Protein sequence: CASKGGPTTDTQYF. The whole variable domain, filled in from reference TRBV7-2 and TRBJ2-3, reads GAGVSQSPSNKVTEKGKDVELRCDPISGHTALYWYRQSLGQGLEFLIYFQGNSAPDKSGLPSDRFSAERTGGSVSTLTIQRTQQEDSAVYLCASKGGPTTDTQYFGPGTRLTVL.

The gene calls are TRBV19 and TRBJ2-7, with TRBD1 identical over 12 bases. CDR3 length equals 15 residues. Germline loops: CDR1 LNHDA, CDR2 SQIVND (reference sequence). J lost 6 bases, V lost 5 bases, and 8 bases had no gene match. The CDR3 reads CASSPPGTGGAEQYF. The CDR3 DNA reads TGTGCCAGTAGTCCCCCCGGGACAGGGGGCGCCGAGCAGTACTTC.

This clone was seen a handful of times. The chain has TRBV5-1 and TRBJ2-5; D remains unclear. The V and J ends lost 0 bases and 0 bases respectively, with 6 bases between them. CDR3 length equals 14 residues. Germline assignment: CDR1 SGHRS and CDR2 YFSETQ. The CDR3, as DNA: TGCGCCAGCAGCTTGGGAGCATACCAAGAGACCCAGTACTTC. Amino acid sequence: CASSLGAYQETQYF.

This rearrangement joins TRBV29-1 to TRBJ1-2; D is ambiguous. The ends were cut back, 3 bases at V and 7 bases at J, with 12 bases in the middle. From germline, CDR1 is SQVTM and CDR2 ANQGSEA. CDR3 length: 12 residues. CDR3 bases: TGCAGCGTTGATTTGGGCTATGGTGGCTACACCTTC. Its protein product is CSVDLGYGGYTF. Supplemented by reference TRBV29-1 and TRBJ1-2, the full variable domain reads SAVISQKPSRDICQRGTSLTIQCQVDSQVTMMFWYRQQPGQSLTLIATANQGSEATYESGFVIDKFPISRPNLTFSTLTVSNMSPEDSSIYLCSVDLGYGGYTFGSGTRLTVV.

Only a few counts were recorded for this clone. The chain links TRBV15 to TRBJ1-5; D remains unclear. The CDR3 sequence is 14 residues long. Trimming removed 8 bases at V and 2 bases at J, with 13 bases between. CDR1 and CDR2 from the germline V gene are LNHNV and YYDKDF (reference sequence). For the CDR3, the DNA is TGTGCCACCCCTCCCGGGTACGGCAATCAGCCCCAGCATTTT. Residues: CATPPGYGNQPQHF. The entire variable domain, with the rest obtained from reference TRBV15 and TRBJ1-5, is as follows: DAMVIQNPRYQVTQFGKPVTLSCSQTLNHNVMYWYQQKSSQAPKLLFHYYDKDFNNEADTPDNFQSRRPNTSFCFLDIRSPGLGDTAMYLCATPPGYGNQPQHFGDGTRLSIL.

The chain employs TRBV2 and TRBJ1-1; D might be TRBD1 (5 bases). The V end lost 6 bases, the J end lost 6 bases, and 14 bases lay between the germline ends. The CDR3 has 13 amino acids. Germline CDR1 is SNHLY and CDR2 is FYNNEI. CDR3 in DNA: TGTGCCAGCAGAGCAGGGAGGACGCCTGAAGCTTTCTTT. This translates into CASRAGRTPEAFF.

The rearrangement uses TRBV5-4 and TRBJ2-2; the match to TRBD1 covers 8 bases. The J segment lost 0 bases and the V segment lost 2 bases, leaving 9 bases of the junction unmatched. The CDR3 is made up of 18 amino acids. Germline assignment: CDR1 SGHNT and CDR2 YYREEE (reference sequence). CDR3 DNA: TGTGCCAGCAGCTTCAGGGACAGGCCCGTTACGAACACCGGGGAGCTGTTTTTT. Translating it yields CASSFRDRPVTNTGELFF.

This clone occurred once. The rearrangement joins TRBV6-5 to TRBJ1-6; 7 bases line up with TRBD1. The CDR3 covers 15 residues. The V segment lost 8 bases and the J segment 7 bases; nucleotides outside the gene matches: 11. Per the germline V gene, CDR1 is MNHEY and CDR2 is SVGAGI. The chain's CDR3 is CASSISGTENSPLHF. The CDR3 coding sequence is TGTGCCAGCTCTATTTCCGGGACAGAGAATTCACCCCTCCACTTT.

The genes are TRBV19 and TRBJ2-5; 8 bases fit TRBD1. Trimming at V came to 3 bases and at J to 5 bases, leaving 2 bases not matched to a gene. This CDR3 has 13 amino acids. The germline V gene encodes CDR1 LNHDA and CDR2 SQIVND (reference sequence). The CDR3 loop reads CASSMNRGETQYF. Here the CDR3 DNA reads TGTGCCAGTAGTATGAACAGGGGGGAGACCCAGTACTTC.

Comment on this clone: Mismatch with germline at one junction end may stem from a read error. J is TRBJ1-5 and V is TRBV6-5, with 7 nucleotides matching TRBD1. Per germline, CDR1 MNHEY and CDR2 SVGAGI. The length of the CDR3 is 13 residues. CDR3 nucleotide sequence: TGTGCCGCGAGACAGGGTAGCTATCAGCCCCAGCATTTT. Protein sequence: CAARQGSYQPQHF.

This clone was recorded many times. CDR3: CASSTTGEGNQPQHF. For the CDR3, the DNA is TGTGCCAGTAGTACAACAGGGGAGGGCAATCAGCCCCAGCATTTT. The chain has TRBV19 and TRBJ1-5; 7 bases are a match to TRBD1. Germline values: CDR1 LNHDA, CDR2 SQIVND (reference sequence). V lost 4 bases, J lost 2 bases, and 5 bases stayed unmatched. CDR3 length: 15 residues. The full variable domain, its missing parts supplied by reference TRBV19 and TRBJ1-5, is DGGITQSPKYLFRKEGQNVTLSCEQNLNHDAMYWYRQDPGQGLRLIYYSQIVNDFQKGDIAEGYSVSREKKESFPLTVTSAQKNPTAFYLCASSTTGEGNQPQHFGDGTRLSIL.

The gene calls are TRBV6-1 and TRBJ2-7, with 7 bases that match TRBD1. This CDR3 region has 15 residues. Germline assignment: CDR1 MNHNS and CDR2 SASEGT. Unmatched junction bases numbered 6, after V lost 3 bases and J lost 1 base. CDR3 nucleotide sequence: TGTGCCAGCAGTGATTCATTGGGACAGTCCTACGAGCAGTACTTC. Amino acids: CASSDSLGQSYEQYF.

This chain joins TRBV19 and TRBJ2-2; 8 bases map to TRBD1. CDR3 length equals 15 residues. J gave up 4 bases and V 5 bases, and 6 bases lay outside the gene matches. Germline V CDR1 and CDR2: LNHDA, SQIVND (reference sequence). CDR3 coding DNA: TGTGCCAGTAGTTGGCAGGGGGCGGTCACCGGGGAGCTGTTTTTT. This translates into CASSWQGAVTGELFF.

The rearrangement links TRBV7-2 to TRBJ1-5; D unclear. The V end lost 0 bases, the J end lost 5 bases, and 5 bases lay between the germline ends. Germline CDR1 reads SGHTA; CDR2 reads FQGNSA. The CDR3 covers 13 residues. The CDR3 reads CASSLARDQPQHF. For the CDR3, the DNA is TGTGCCAGCAGCTTAGCGAGGGATCAGCCCCAGCATTTT.

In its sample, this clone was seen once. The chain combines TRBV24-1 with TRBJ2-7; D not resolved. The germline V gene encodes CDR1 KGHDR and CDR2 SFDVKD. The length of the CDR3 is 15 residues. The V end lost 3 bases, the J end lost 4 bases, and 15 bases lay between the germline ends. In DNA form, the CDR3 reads TGTGCCACCAGTGATACCCCCCAGGTCGCTTACGAGCAGTACGTC. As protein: CATSDTPQVAYEQYV.

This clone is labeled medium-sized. CDR3 nucleotides: TGCGCCAGCAGCTTGGGTACAGTCTCTGGAAACACCATATATTTT. It translates to CASSLGTVSGNTIYF. The rearrangement uses TRBV5-1 and TRBJ1-3, with no clear D. V lost 0 bases and J 0 bases, leaving 7 bases between the germline ends. There are 15 residues in the CDR3. Germline lookup yields CDR1 SGHRS and CDR2 YFSETQ.

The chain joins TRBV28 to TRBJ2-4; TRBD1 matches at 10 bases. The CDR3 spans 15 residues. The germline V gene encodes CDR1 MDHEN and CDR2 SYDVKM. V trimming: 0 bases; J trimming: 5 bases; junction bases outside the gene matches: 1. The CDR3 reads CASSLWGTGENIQYF. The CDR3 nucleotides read TGTGCCAGCAGTTTATGGGGGACAGGGGAAAACATTCAGTACTTC.

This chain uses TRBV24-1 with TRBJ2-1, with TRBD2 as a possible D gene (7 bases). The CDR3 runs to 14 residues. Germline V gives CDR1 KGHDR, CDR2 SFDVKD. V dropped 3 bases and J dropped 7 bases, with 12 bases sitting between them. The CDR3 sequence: CATSDAGASNEQFF. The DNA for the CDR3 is TGTGCCACCAGTGATGCGGGGGCTTCAAATGAGCAGTTCTTC.